The present T cell receptor (beta chain) was sequenced within a study of T-cell reconstitution after alpha-beta-depleted transplantation in children. Study-wide results and caveats: One year after transplant, T-cell counts and diversity came mostly from newly produced T cells. Two months or so post-transplant, alpha-beta T cells reportedly derived from several hundred expanded graft clones. There were some patients whose high TCRbeta diversity at day 60 came from surviving recipient T cells and thymic progenitors.

Unique molecular identifiers were used in preparing the TCRbeta library. TCRdb re-called the PCR reads with MiXCR, one entry per CDR3 protein. The sample gives fewer than 550,000 distinct CDR3 sequences, over 9.5% of which show up once; just over 2% is in the top ten. CDR3 size: 14 residues. V trimming: 5 bases; J trimming: 4 bases; junction bases outside the gene matches: 2. There are many counts of this clonotype. Its antigen is currently unknown. The genes are TRBV12-3 or TRBV12-4 and TRBJ2-2; TRBD1 agrees at 9 bases. The TCR sequence derives from a child under 10 years old with inherited bone marrow failure, due to receive a stem cell transplant. The sample was PBMCs, taken before TCRalphabeta/CD19-depleted stem cell transplant. The CDR3 reads CASSRQGGTGELFF. CDR3 DNA: TGTGCCAGCAGTAGACAGGGGGGCACCGGGGAGCTGTTTTTT.